The TCR beta chain under discussion was sequenced for a study of T cell responses to AZD1222 COVID-19 vaccine. General observations from the study: Clonal diversity was possibly underestimated; the donors were predominantly white British and more often female. Elevations in Spike-specific TCR breadth and depth followed administration of two AZD1222 doses. The study reported that nearly half of spike-specific TCRs target unmutated variant regions.

Clones were read by immunoSEQ multiplex PCR, and TCRdb kept only the in-frame ones, dropping some. Of roughly 200,000 clones listed, around 94% are singletons. Of note for this clone: Its antigen is undetermined.

The sample here was peripheral blood, taken 28 days after the second dose of the MenACWY control vaccine. The clonotype comes from an adult who received the MenACWY meningococcal vaccine as a control.

Here the CDR3 reads CATRQHNSPLHF. CDR3 DNA: TGTGCCACCCGACAACATAATTCACCCCTCCACTTT. The rearrangement links TRBV19 to TRBJ1-6; D call uncertain. Trimming removed 10 bases from V and 5 bases from J, with 9 bases in between. This CDR3 has 12 amino acids. Germline CDR1 is LNHDA and CDR2 is SQIVND (reference sequence).